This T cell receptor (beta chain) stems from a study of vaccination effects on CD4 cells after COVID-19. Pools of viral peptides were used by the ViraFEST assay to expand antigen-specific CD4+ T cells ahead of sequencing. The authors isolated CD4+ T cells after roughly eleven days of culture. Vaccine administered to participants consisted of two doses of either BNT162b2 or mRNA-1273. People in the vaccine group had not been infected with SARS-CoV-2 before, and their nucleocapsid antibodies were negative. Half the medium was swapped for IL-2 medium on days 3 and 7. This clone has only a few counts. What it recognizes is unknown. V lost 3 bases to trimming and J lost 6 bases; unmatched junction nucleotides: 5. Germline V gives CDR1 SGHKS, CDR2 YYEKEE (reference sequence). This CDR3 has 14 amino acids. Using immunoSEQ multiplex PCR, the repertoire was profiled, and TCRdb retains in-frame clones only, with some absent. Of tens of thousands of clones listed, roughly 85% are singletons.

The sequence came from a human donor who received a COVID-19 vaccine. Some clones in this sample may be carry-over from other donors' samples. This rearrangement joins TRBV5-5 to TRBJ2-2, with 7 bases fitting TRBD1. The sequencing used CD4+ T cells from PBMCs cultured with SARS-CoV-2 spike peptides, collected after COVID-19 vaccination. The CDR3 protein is CASSSPTGAGELFF. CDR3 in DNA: TGTGCCAGCAGCTCACCTACAGGGGCCGGGGAGCTGTTTTTT. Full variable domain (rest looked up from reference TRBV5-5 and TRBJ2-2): DAGVTQSPTHLIKTRGQQVTLRCSPISGHKSVSWYQQVLGQGPQFIFQYYEKEERGRGNFPDRFSARQFPNYSSELNVNALLLGDSALYLCASSSPTGAGELFFGEGSRLTVL.